The 32 T cell receptor beta chains presented below share a single source sample, sequenced in a study of cytomegalovirus exposure and HLA in healthy donors. It was with 60 Vbeta and 13 Jbeta primers that the PCR ran. Sequencing used immunoSEQ multiplex PCR; TCRdb keeps in-frame clones, though not all of them. This table has approximately 100,000 clones, approximately 80% appearing once. The material sequenced was PBMCs. The receptors here all came from a female donor in good health and CMV-seropositive.

The chain joins TRBV30 to TRBJ1-1; possibly TRBD1 for D (5 bases). CDR3 size: 14 residues. The V end lost 4 bases, the J end lost 4 bases, and 16 bases lay between the germline ends. Germline V CDR1 and CDR2: GTSNPN, SVGIG (reference sequence). The CDR3 region has the DNA TGTGCCTGGAACACTGGGGGGGTTGTCACTGAAGCTTTCTTT. Residues: CAWNTGGVVTEAFF.

A few counts support this clone. V usage is TRBV19 and J usage is TRBJ1-2, with 9 bases matching TRBD1. The CDR3 sequence is 15 residues long. Germline V gives CDR1 LNHDA, CDR2 SQIVND (reference sequence). The J segment lost 7 bases and the V segment lost 7 bases, leaving 13 bases of the junction unmatched. CDR3 region: CASTDTGGAGGGYTF. CDR3 coding DNA: TGTGCCAGTACGGATACAGGGGGCGCAGGTGGTGGCTACACCTTC.

The rearrangement uses TRBV5-4 and TRBJ2-7, with 10 bases lining up with TRBD2. Germline V gene lookup returns CDR1 SGHNT and CDR2 YYREEE (reference sequence). J lost 1 base, V lost 5 bases, and 6 bases had no gene match. The CDR3 extends over 15 amino acids. The CDR3 loop reads CASRPGTSASYEQYF. CDR3 nucleotide sequence: TGTGCCAGCAGGCCAGGGACTAGCGCTTCCTACGAGCAGTACTTC.

This clone was seen only a few times. Other DNA sequences in this sample translate to the same CDR3. The rearrangement links TRBV19 to TRBJ1-1, with D hard to call. Trimming took off 6 bases at V and 3 bases at J, with 14 bases between the two ends. The CDR3 is 14 amino acids. In germline, CDR1 is LNHDA, CDR2 SQIVND (reference sequence). CDR3: CASRELTGYTEAFF. The DNA of the CDR3 is TGTGCCAGTAGAGAGCTGACGGGGTACACTGAAGCTTTCTTT. Full variable domain (outside the CDR3, taken from reference TRBV19 and TRBJ1-1): DGGITQSPKYLFRKEGQNVTLSCEQNLNHDAMYWYRQDPGQGLRLIYYSQIVNDFQKGDIAEGYSVSREKKESFPLTVTSAQKNPTAFYLCASRELTGYTEAFFGQGTRLTVV.

This chain uses TRBV29-1 with TRBJ1-1; D perhaps matches TRBD1 (6 bases). Germline CDR1 SQVTM, CDR2 ANQGSEA. The CDR3 runs to 14 residues. Trimming took off 2 bases at V and 4 bases at J, with 14 bases between the two ends. The CDR3 sequence: CSVESGQTGTEAFF. DNA of the CDR3: TGCAGCGTTGAATCGGGGCAGACAGGCACTGAAGCTTTCTTT.

Regarding this clone: One end of the junction does not line up with germline, which may come from a read error. V is TRBV4-1 and J is TRBJ2-6, with D perhaps TRBD1 (5 bases). This CDR3 has 16 amino acids. Germline V lookup: CDR1 MGHRA, CDR2 YSYEKL. DNA for the CDR3: TGCGCCAGCAGCCAAGGATTTGGCTCTGGGGCCAACGGCCTGACTTTC. Amino acids: CASSQGFGSGANGLTF.

This clone was found once. The chain joins TRBV5-1 to TRBJ2-5; 7 bases map to TRBD1. The J call could be wrong; TRBJ2-7 is a better fit for the DNA end. This CDR3 contains 16 residues. Germline lookup yields CDR1 SGHRS and CDR2 YFSETQ. CDR3 nucleotide sequence: TGCGCCAGCAGCCCCTACGGACAGGCGTCTACCTACGAGCAGTACTTC. Protein product: CASSPYGQASTYEQYF.

On this clone: At one end, the junction sequence differs from germline, possibly due to a read error. The chain combines TRBV27 with TRBJ2-7, with D perhaps matching TRBD1 (5 bases). There are 14 residues in the CDR3. Germline lookup yields CDR1 MNHEY and CDR2 SMNVEV (reference sequence). For the CDR3, the DNA is TGTGCCCGCAGTTTATGGGGCAGGGCCTACGAGCAGTACTTC. Protein: CARSLWGRAYEQYF.

This clone was observed a handful of times. The chain carries TRBV6-4 and TRBJ1-2, with D unresolved. Deletions cut 3 bases from V and 2 bases from J, with 7 bases between. This CDR3 contains 13 residues. The germline gives CDR1 MRHNA, CDR2 SNTAGT. CDR3 residues: CASSESENYGYTF. In nucleotides, the CDR3 is TGTGCCAGCAGTGAGTCCGAGAACTATGGCTACACCTTC.

A single count supports this clone. The rearrangement links TRBV10-3 to TRBJ1-1; no clear D gene. Germline values: CDR1 ENHRY, CDR2 SYGVKD. This CDR3 has 14 amino acids. Trimming pared 0 bases from V and 4 bases from J, leaving 9 bases between. CDR3 loop: CAISESLEGTEAFF. The DNA of the CDR3 is TGTGCCATCAGTGAGTCGTTGGAGGGCACTGAAGCTTTCTTT.

The chain carries TRBV7-2 and TRBJ2-3; a weak D match, TRBD2 (5 bases). Trimming cost V 1 base and J 6 bases, with 17 bases left between them. The CDR3 spans 16 residues. The germline gives CDR1 SGHTA, CDR2 FQGNSA. For the CDR3, the DNA is TGTGCCAGCAGCTTAGGGGGTGTACGGGGTGGCGATACGCAGTATTTT. It specifies CASSLGGVRGGDTQYF. The full variable domain, rest sourced from reference TRBV7-2 and TRBJ2-3, is GAGVSQSPSNKVTEKGKDVELRCDPISGHTALYWYRQSLGQGLEFLIYFQGNSAPDKSGLPSDRFSAERTGGSVSTLTIQRTQQEDSAVYLCASSLGGVRGGDTQYFGPGTRLTVL.

The gene calls are TRBV4-1 and TRBJ2-2; 8 bases align to TRBD2. Germline V CDR1 and CDR2: MGHRA, YSYEKL. V trimming: 0 bases; J trimming: 7 bases; junction bases outside the gene matches: 7. The CDR3 runs to 16 residues. The CDR3 DNA reads as TGCGCCAGCAGCCAAGATAGCGGGACTAGTAGCGGGGAGCTGTTTTTT. Amino acids: CASSQDSGTSSGELFF.

The chain recombines TRBV7-2 with TRBJ2-5; 9 nucleotides align to TRBD1. CDR3 size: 16 residues. V was pared by 5 bases and J by 7 bases, with 14 bases of the junction left unmatched. Germline V lookup: CDR1 SGHTA, CDR2 FQGNSA. The CDR3 loop is CASSPPRDRVGGTQYF. The DNA for the CDR3 is TGTGCCAGCAGCCCGCCCCGGGACAGGGTGGGGGGGACCCAGTACTTC.

The V call is TRBV6-6, the J call TRBJ2-1; 9 bases are shared with TRBD1. Trimming at V came to 4 bases and at J to 8 bases, leaving 6 bases not matched to a gene. Germline CDR1 reads MNHNY; CDR2 reads SVGAGI (reference sequence). This CDR3 spans 14 amino acids. The CDR3 is CASSFGTGSDEQFF. CDR3 DNA sequence: TGTGCCAGCAGTTTCGGGACAGGGTCCGATGAGCAGTTCTTC.

This chain links TRBV6-6 with TRBJ1-3; 9 bases align to TRBD1. CDR1 MNHNY and CDR2 SVGAGI come from the germline V gene (reference sequence). V lost 5 bases, J lost 4 bases, and 6 bases stayed unmatched. This CDR3 region has 15 residues. The CDR3 nucleotides are TGTGCCAGCAGTCGGACAGGGGTGAGGGGAAACACCATATATTTT. Its protein is CASSRTGVRGNTIYF.

The V call is TRBV29-1, the J call TRBJ1-2; 9 bases are a match to TRBD1. The CDR3 spans 12 residues. V shed 3 bases, J shed 12 bases, and the junction held 8 bases outside the gene matches. Germline assignment: CDR1 SQVTM and CDR2 ANQGSEA. In DNA form, the CDR3 reads TGCAGCGTTGAGACAGGGGGGGCGGGGGACACCTTC. It specifies CSVETGGAGDTF. Together with reference TRBV29-1 and TRBJ1-2, the CDR3 gives the full variable domain: SAVISQKPSRDICQRGTSLTIQCQVDSQVTMMFWYRQQPGQSLTLIATANQGSEATYESGFVIDKFPISRPNLTFSTLTVSNMSPEDSSIYLCSVETGGAGDTFGSGTRLTVV.

This rearrangement joins TRBV7-9 to TRBJ1-6; 7 bases agree with TRBD1. Germline V gene sequence: CDR1 SEHNR, CDR2 FQNEAQ (reference sequence). This CDR3 has 14 amino acids. The junction had 3 bases not matched to a gene; V was cut back by 4 bases and J by 6 bases. This CDR3 is CASSYGTVNSPLHF. CDR3 bases: TGTGCCAGCAGCTACGGGACAGTTAATTCACCCCTCCACTTT.

This chain joins TRBV29-1 and TRBJ2-2, with TRBD2 identical over 12 bases. V lost 3 bases, J lost 6 bases, and 8 bases stayed unmatched. Germline V gene sequence: CDR1 SQVTM, CDR2 ANQGSEA. This CDR3 region has 16 residues. The CDR3 is CSVEVLGLAGAGELFF. CDR3 coding DNA: TGCAGCGTTGAGGTATTGGGACTAGCGGGTGCCGGGGAGCTGTTTTTT.

This clone appeared a single time. The rearrangement uses TRBV4-2 and TRBJ2-1; D may be TRBD2 (5 bases). The V and J ends lost 4 bases and 9 bases respectively, with 16 bases between them. This CDR3 has 14 amino acids. Per germline, CDR1 LGHNA and CDR2 YNFKEQ. DNA of the CDR3: TGTGCCAGCAGCCCCGGGGAGTCACACAGTGAGCAGTTCTTC. Translated: CASSPGESHSEQFF.

This clone was picked up a small number of times. The chain employs TRBV4-2 and TRBJ1-3; a possible D gene is TRBD1 (6 bases). The V gene's germline CDR1 is LGHNA and CDR2 YNFKEQ. Deletions cut 0 bases from V and 1 base from J, with 10 bases between. This CDR3 is 16 amino acids long. In DNA, the CDR3 is TGTGCCAGCAGCCAAGATCTGGGGGCGTCTGGAAACACCATATATTTT. Translated, it gives CASSQDLGASGNTIYF.

The gene calls are TRBV2 and TRBJ1-4, with 7 bases fitting TRBD1. The CDR3 has 14 amino acids. V was clipped by 6 bases and J by 8 bases; unmatched bases: 9. Per the germline V gene, CDR1 is SNHLY and CDR2 is FYNNEI. The CDR3 DNA sequence: TGTGCCAGCAGGATGACAGGGCCCCGCGAAAAACTGTTTTTT. It specifies CASRMTGPREKLFF. The full variable domain, its missing parts supplied by reference TRBV2 and TRBJ1-4, is EPEVTQTPSHQVTQMGQEVILRCVPISNHLYFYWYRQILGQKVEFLVSFYNNEISEKSEIFDDQFSVERPDGSNFTLKIRSTKLEDSAMYFCASRMTGPREKLFFGSGTQLSVL.

This clone was recorded only once. This chain joins TRBV7-2 and TRBJ2-3; TRBD2 matches 11 bases. The CDR3 consists of 15 residues. Per the germline V gene, CDR1 is SGHTA and CDR2 is FQGNSA. V shed 5 bases, J shed 5 bases, and the junction held 6 bases outside the gene matches. For the CDR3, the DNA is TGTGCCAGCAGCCTTACTAGCGGGAGTCGAGATACGCAGTATTTT. It encodes CASSLTSGSRDTQYF. The full variable domain, completed using reference TRBV7-2 and TRBJ2-3, is GAGVSQSPSNKVTEKGKDVELRCDPISGHTALYWYRQSLGQGLEFLIYFQGNSAPDKSGLPSDRFSAERTGGSVSTLTIQRTQQEDSAVYLCASSLTSGSRDTQYFGPGTRLTVL.

The chain links TRBV7-2 to TRBJ2-3; 7 bases line up with TRBD1. The CDR3 is 18 amino acids. Trimming removed 3 bases from V and 1 base from J; junction bases left unmatched: 13. Germline-derived CDR1 and CDR2 are SGHTA and FQGNSA. The CDR3: CASSFKDRTPIGTDTQYF. For the CDR3, the DNA is TGTGCCAGCAGCTTCAAGGACAGGACTCCAATTGGCACAGATACGCAGTATTTT.

The table lists this clone with a few counts. The V call is TRBV21-1, the J call TRBJ1-2; no DNA check was done on the table's D call, TRBD1. TRBV21-1 is designated a pseudogene. The length of the CDR3 is 16 residues. CDR3 region: CASSKRGQGEVYGYTF. The CDR3 bases are TGTGCCAGCAGCAAAAGAGGACAGGGAGAAGTCTATGGCTACACCTTC.

The chain joins TRBV7-2 to TRBJ1-1, with 8 bases lining up with TRBD1. After removal of 0 bases from V and 2 bases from J, the junction contained 11 bases not matched to a gene. Germline V gene lookup returns CDR1 SGHTA and CDR2 FQGNSA. This CDR3 is built from 18 residues. CDR3 in amino acids: CASSLARQGAFLNTEAFF. The CDR3 nucleotides are TGTGCCAGCAGCTTAGCGCGGCAGGGGGCATTCTTAAACACTGAAGCTTTCTTT.

V usage is TRBV10-2 and J usage is TRBJ1-2, with 10 bases that match TRBD1. From germline, CDR1 is WSHSY and CDR2 SAAADI. The CDR3 is 15 residues long. V was clipped by 7 bases and J by 6 bases; unmatched bases: 11. CDR3 sequence (DNA): TGCGCCAGCACCCACAAGACAGGGGGCGCGGATGGCTACACCTTC. Its protein product is CASTHKTGGADGYTF.

V usage is TRBV11-3 and J usage is TRBJ2-2; D gene unclear. Trimming removed 0 bases at V and 4 bases at J, with 3 bases between. Germline assignment: CDR1 SGHNT and CDR2 YENEEA. The CDR3 has 13 residues. This CDR3 reads CASSLDFTGELFF. CDR3 nucleotides: TGTGCCAGCAGCTTAGACTTCACCGGGGAGCTGTTTTTT.

This clone was seen a handful of times. The rearrangement uses TRBV5-1 and TRBJ2-6, with TRBD2 as a possible D gene (5 bases). Germline V gene lookup returns CDR1 SGHRS and CDR2 YFSETQ. V was trimmed by 4 bases and J by 4 bases, leaving 6 bases between them. The CDR3 is made up of 13 amino acids. The CDR3 DNA follows: TGCGCCAGCAGCCCGGGGGGGGCCAACGTCCTGACTTTC. Its protein product is CASSPGGANVLTF.

The table lists this clone with a count of one. This chain uses TRBV19 with TRBJ2-1; weak D call: TRBD1 (5 bases). The CDR3 is made up of 14 amino acids. In germline, CDR1 is LNHDA, CDR2 SQIVND (reference sequence). Trimming took off 3 bases at V and 3 bases at J, with 9 bases between the two ends. CDR3: CASSIYDSYNEQFF. As DNA, the CDR3 is TGTGCCAGTAGTATCTATGACAGCTACAATGAGCAGTTCTTC.

This clone has just a few counts. The rearrangement uses TRBV5-1 and TRBJ2-1; no clear D gene. CDR1 SGHRS and CDR2 YFSETQ come from the germline V gene. The CDR3 contains 14 residues. Trimming left V 0 bases short and J 6 bases short, with 10 bases between. CDR3 DNA sequence: TGCGCCAGCAGCTTGGTAGACATAATCAATGAGCAGTTCTTC. It is translated as CASSLVDIINEQFF.

J is TRBJ2-2 and V is TRBV5-4; TRBD2 is a possible D gene (6 bases). The germline gives CDR1 SGHNT, CDR2 YYREEE (reference sequence). The CDR3 totals 16 residues. V was trimmed by 5 bases and J by 4 bases, leaving 18 bases between them. DNA for the CDR3: TGTGCCAGCAGTAATCGGGCCTCGGGGGTCACCGGGGAGCTGTTTTTT. Translation gives CASSNRASGVTGELFF.

The V and J genes are TRBV29-1 and TRBJ1-1; D is undetermined. CDR1 is SQVTM, CDR2 ANQGSEA, per germline. CDR3 size: 15 residues. Trimming cost V 0 bases and J 1 base, with 12 bases left between them. This CDR3 reads CSVEDLASENTEAFF. The CDR3 DNA sequence: TGCAGCGTTGAAGATCTAGCGTCCGAGAACACTGAAGCTTTCTTT.